These 26 T cell receptor beta chains were sequenced from one sample in a study of shared clonotypes between healthy human individuals. TCRdb's copy holds only in-frame clones and misses some; the assay was immunoSEQ multiplex PCR. The sample holds over a million clones, about 84% seen once. Sequenced material: memory CD4+ T cells from PBMCs. This sample's subset: CD45RA-negative fraction. The receptors were sampled from a man younger than 35 in good health. Some clones in this sample may be carry-over from other donors' samples.

V usage is TRBV7-6 and J usage is TRBJ1-2; D is unresolved. The CDR3 runs 13 residues. Per the germline V gene, CDR1 is SGHVS and CDR2 is FNYEAQ. V was pared by 5 bases and J by 3 bases, with 10 bases between. CDR3 amino acids: CASSLNNDYGYTF. The CDR3, as DNA: TGTGCCAGCAGCCTCAACAACGACTATGGCTACACCTTC. Supplemented by reference TRBV7-6 and TRBJ1-2, the full variable domain reads GAGVSQSPRYKVTKRGQDVALRCDPISGHVSLYWYRQALGQGPEFLTYFNYEAQQDKSGLPNDRFSAERPEGSISTLTIQRTEQRDSAMYRCASSLNNDYGYTFGSGTRLTVV.

This clone was observed a few times. Here the CDR3 DNA reads TGTGCCAGCAGCCAAGGCGTGCGCGCAACTAATGAAAAACTGTTTTTT. Residues: CASSQGVRATNEKLFF. V and J are TRBV14 and TRBJ1-4; no clear D gene. The CDR3 is 16 residues long. Trimming left V 1 base short and J 0 bases short, with 9 bases between. Germline V gene sequence: CDR1 SGHDN, CDR2 FVKESK. Full variable domain (missing parts from reference TRBV14 and TRBJ1-4): EAGVTQFPSHSVIEKGQTVTLRCDPISGHDNLYWYRRVMGKEIKFLLHFVKESKQDESGMPNNRFLAERTGGTYSTLKVQPAELEDSGVYFCASSQGVRATNEKLFFGSGTQLSVL.

J is TRBJ2-7 and V is TRBV28; TRBD2 aligns across 8 bases. The J segment lost 5 bases and the V segment lost 6 bases, leaving 6 bases of the junction unmatched. CDR3 size: 13 residues. Germline-derived CDR1 and CDR2 are MDHEN and SYDVKM. The CDR3 is CASRSGTSDEQYF. CDR3 in DNA: TGTGCCAGCAGGTCGGGGACTAGTGACGAGCAGTACTTC.

The chain links TRBV27 to TRBJ2-7, with 7 bases that match TRBD2. Trimming removed 5 bases from V and 3 bases from J; junction bases left unmatched: 10. This CDR3 is 15 amino acids long. CDR1 and CDR2 (germline): MNHEY, SMNVEV (reference sequence). CDR3 coding DNA: TGTGCCAGCAGTCTCGGGGGGACCGTCATCTACGAGCAGTACTTC. Translated, it gives CASSLGGTVIYEQYF.

This chain joins TRBV28 and TRBJ2-2, with D unresolved. V was trimmed by 2 bases and J by 7 bases, leaving 8 bases between them. The CDR3 is 13 amino acids. CDR1 MDHEN and CDR2 SYDVKM come from the germline V gene. The CDR3 bases are TGTGCCAGCAGTTTAAGTGGTGACGGGGAGCTGTTTTTT. Translating gives CASSLSGDGELFF.

In nucleotides, the CDR3 is TGTGCCAGCAGCTTACGGCCGGACAGGGGGGCAAACACTGAAGCTTTCTTT. As protein: CASSLRPDRGANTEAFF. The chain couples TRBV7-3 to TRBJ1-1; TRBD1 aligns across 10 bases. The CDR3 is 17 amino acids. J lost 2 bases, V lost 2 bases, and 8 bases had no gene match. CDR1 and CDR2 (germline): SGHTA, FQGTGA.

The V and J genes are TRBV28 and TRBJ2-1; 9 bases are shared with TRBD1. V was pared by 5 bases and J by 8 bases, with 10 bases of the junction left unmatched. The CDR3 totals 15 residues. The germline gives CDR1 MDHEN, CDR2 SYDVKM. CDR3 in DNA: TGTGCCAGCAGTCCAGCCGGGACAGGGAGGGATGAGCAGTTCTTC. This codes for CASSPAGTGRDEQFF.

This clone was seen a single time. The CDR3 spells CASSRWAALDDEQFF. CDR3 DNA sequence: TGTGCCAGCAGCCGGTGGGCGGCCCTAGACGATGAGCAGTTCTTC. The chain has TRBV5-4 and TRBJ2-1; the D is unclear. Germline V CDR1 and CDR2: SGHNT, YYREEE (reference sequence). Trimming pared 4 bases from V and 8 bases from J, leaving 19 bases between. The CDR3 spans 15 residues.

This clone was picked up one time. The rearrangement links TRBV7-2 to TRBJ2-5; 12 positions agree with TRBD2. The CDR3 runs to 16 residues. The J segment lost 2 bases and the V segment lost 1 base, leaving 2 bases of the junction unmatched. In germline, CDR1 is SGHTA, CDR2 FQGNSA. The CDR3 DNA is TGTGCCAGCAGCTTAGTCCTAGCGGGAGGGCAAGAGACCCAGTACTTC. Its translation is CASSLVLAGGQETQYF.

The chain carries TRBV29-1 and TRBJ1-3, with unresolved D. Germline V CDR1 and CDR2: SQVTM, ANQGSEA. V was cut by 4 bases and J by 4 bases, with 14 bases left in between. The CDR3 extends over 14 amino acids. This CDR3 reads CSVVGGGSGNTIYF. In DNA form, the CDR3 reads TGCAGCGTTGTGGGAGGCGGATCGGGAAACACCATATATTTT.

This chain uses TRBV7-2 with TRBJ2-7; no clear D. From germline, CDR1 is SGHTA and CDR2 FQGNSA. The CDR3 loop spans 14 amino acids. Trimming stripped 6 bases from V and 5 bases from J, with 17 bases between. The CDR3 bases are TGTGCCAGCAGTAAGGGTCCAGCGTCCAACGAGCAGTACTTC. It specifies CASSKGPASNEQYF.

V usage is TRBV7-3 and J usage is TRBJ2-1; no firm D call. The germline CDR1 and CDR2 sequences are SGHTA and FQGTGA. The CDR3 is made up of 14 amino acids. V lost 5 bases and J 6 bases, leaving 14 bases between the germline ends. CDR3 protein: CASSQRYFGNEQFF. The CDR3 nucleotides are TGTGCCAGCAGCCAACGGTACTTCGGCAATGAGCAGTTCTTC.

This sequence joins TRBV10-3 and TRBJ2-6; 7 nucleotides line up with TRBD2. Losses at the gene ends were 0 bases for V and 0 bases for J; bases not matched to a gene: 8. This CDR3 has 19 amino acids. Germline V gene sequence: CDR1 ENHRY, CDR2 SYGVKD. The CDR3 coding sequence is TGTGCCATCAGTGAGTCTCCGGGGCCGGGGGGCTCTGGGGCCAACGTCCTGACTTTC. This gives the protein CAISESPGPGGSGANVLTF.

This chain connects TRBV5-4 to TRBJ1-2; D is possibly TRBD1 (6 bases). V dropped 2 bases and J dropped 8 bases, with 16 bases sitting between them. The CDR3 runs 14 residues. CDR1 and CDR2 (germline): SGHNT, YYREEE (reference sequence). The CDR3 sequence: CASSLGGTERGYTF. CDR3 nucleotides: TGTGCCAGCAGCTTAGGGGGTACAGAGAGAGGCTACACCTTC.

This clone was detected a few times. This specimen includes other DNA sequences encoding the same CDR3. CDR3 sequence: CASSLSGGSGANVLTF. The DNA of the CDR3 is TGTGCCAGCAGCTTGTCCGGGGGCTCTGGGGCCAACGTCCTGACTTTC. The genes are TRBV7-3 and TRBJ2-6, with D tentatively TRBD2 (6 bases). The germline V and J ends were trimmed by 3 bases and 0 bases, with 9 bases remaining between them. The CDR3 runs to 16 residues. The germline CDR1 and CDR2 sequences are SGHTA and FQGTGA.

The chain links TRBV18 to TRBJ1-5, with D unresolved. V lost 1 base to trimming and J lost 2 bases, with 6 bases between them. This CDR3 region has 14 residues. From germline, CDR1 is KGHSH and CDR2 LQKENI. The CDR3 bases are TGTGCCAGCTCACCACTTCTGGGCAATCAGCCCCAGCATTTT. It is translated as CASSPLLGNQPQHF.

Of note for this clone: This sample includes further DNA sequences coding for the same CDR3. The chain links TRBV5-1 to TRBJ2-6, with a tentative D call TRBD1 (5 bases). The CDR3 is 15 residues long. Trimming stripped 5 bases from V and 4 bases from J, with 13 bases between. Per the germline V gene, CDR1 is SGHRS and CDR2 is YFSETQ. CDR3 sequence reads: CASSSQGSGANVLTF. DNA for the CDR3: TGCGCCAGCAGTTCCCAGGGTTCCGGGGCCAACGTCCTGACTTTC.

DNA for the CDR3: TGTGCCAGCTCCCGACTAGCGGGAGGCAAGTACACAGATACGCAGTATTTT. Translating gives CASSRLAGGKYTDTQYF. This chain links TRBV27 with TRBJ2-3, with 13 bases matching TRBD2. Losses at the gene ends were 8 bases for V and 2 bases for J; bases not matched to a gene: 10. Germline V gene data show CDR1 as MNHEY and CDR2 as SMNVEV (reference sequence). The CDR3 extends over 17 amino acids.

This chain connects TRBV29-1 to TRBJ2-7, with 7 bases fitting TRBD1. From germline, CDR1 is SQVTM and CDR2 ANQGSEA. The trim removed 5 bases at V and 6 bases at J, leaving 10 bases unmatched. This CDR3 has 13 residues. The CDR3 DNA reads TGCAGCGTTCACAGGGGCCCAGGGGGCGAGCAGTACTTC. It specifies CSVHRGPGGEQYF.

In this sample, this clone turned up once. The CDR3 region is CASSLNPAGGYGQFF. CDR3 in DNA: TGTGCCAGCAGCTTAAATCCAGCGGGAGGGTATGGGCAGTTCTTC. The chain combines TRBV7-2 with TRBJ2-1; the match to TRBD2 covers 10 bases. CDR1 SGHTA and CDR2 FQGNSA come from the germline V gene. The CDR3 consists of 15 residues. Trimming at V came to 2 bases and at J to 12 bases, leaving 10 bases not matched to a gene. Supplemented by reference TRBV7-2 and TRBJ2-1, the full variable domain reads GAGVSQSPSNKVTEKGKDVELRCDPISGHTALYWYRQSLGQGLEFLIYFQGNSAPDKSGLPSDRFSAERTGGSVSTLTIQRTQQEDSAVYLCASSLNPAGGYGQFFGPGTRLTVL.

This sequence joins TRBV28 and TRBJ2-5; D unresolved. This CDR3 is 11 amino acids long. The germline V gene has CDR1 MDHEN and CDR2 SYDVKM. V was cut by 4 bases and J by 7 bases, with 7 bases left in between. In DNA, the CDR3 is TGTGCCAGCAGTTACGAGGCGACCCAGTACTTC. It yields the protein CASSYEATQYF.

This chain joins TRBV2 and TRBJ2-5; D possibly uses TRBD1 or TRBD2 (5 bases each). The V end lost 8 bases, the J end lost 14 bases, and 15 bases lay between the germline ends. CDR3 size: 10 residues. Germline CDR1 and CDR2: SNHLY and FYNNEI. The CDR3 DNA reads as TGTGCCAGCTGTAGGGACCCTTGTTACTTC. It specifies CASCRDPCYF. Full variable domain (rest looked up from reference TRBV2 and TRBJ2-5): EPEVTQTPSHQVTQMGQEVILRCVPISNHLYFYWYRQILGQKVEFLVSFYNNEISEKSEIFDDQFSVERPDGSNFTLKIRSTKLEDSAMYFCASCRDPCYFGPGTRLLVL.

V and J are TRBV28 and TRBJ2-3; 7 bases align to TRBD2. V was clipped by 7 bases and J by 3 bases; unmatched bases: 7. The CDR3 contains 14 residues. CDR1 and CDR2 (germline): MDHEN, SYDVKM. The CDR3 sequence is CASNLGGSTDTQYF. CDR3 sequence (DNA): TGTGCCAGCAACCTGGGGGGGAGTACAGATACGCAGTATTTT.

The rearrangement links TRBV7-6 to TRBJ2-1; either TRBD1 or TRBD2 may supply D (5 bases each). CDR1 is SGHVS and CDR2 is FNYEAQ in the germline V gene. This CDR3 is 14 amino acids long. V lost 6 bases, J lost 12 bases, and 21 bases lay in between. The CDR3 DNA sequence: TGTGCCAGCAGTCAAGGGGCCCTACTTCGGGGGCAGTTCTTC. The encoded protein is CASSQGALLRGQFF.

The CDR3 DNA is TGTGCCAGCAGTGAATGGGTTACCGTAGGGGACACTGAAGCTTTCTTT. Translated, it gives CASSEWVTVGDTEAFF. This sequence joins TRBV6-1 and TRBJ1-1; D may be TRBD1 (5 bases). V was pared by 2 bases and J by 3 bases, with 16 bases between. The CDR3 runs to 16 residues. The germline CDR1 and CDR2 sequences are MNHNS and SASEGT.

The gene calls are TRBV27 and TRBJ1-1; 7 nucleotides agree with TRBD1. V gave up 11 bases and J gave up 1 base; unmatched junction bases: 10. Germline CDR1 MNHEY, CDR2 SMNVEV (reference sequence). The CDR3 sequence is 14 residues long. CDR3 in amino acids: CASRGDRQNTEAFF. The CDR3 DNA sequence: TGTGCCTCCCGCGGGGACAGACAGAACACTGAAGCTTTCTTT.